This TCR beta chain was identified during a study of control samples from healthy donors and cancer patients. Sequencing was performed with immunoSEQ multiplex PCR; in TCRdb, only in-frame clones are kept and a portion is missing. The data hold fewer than 45,000 clones, with approximately 90% observed a single time. There are 15 residues in the CDR3. Germline V lookup: CDR1 SGHRS, CDR2 YFSETQ. The V end was cut by 0 bases, the J end by 8 bases, with 15 bases between. The chain combines TRBV5-1 with TRBJ2-1; D unresolved. Sequenced input: PBMCs. The receptor was derived from a woman aged 40 to 49 with head and neck cancer. CDR3 coding DNA: TGCGCCAGCAGCTTGGAACGGATCATGGTCTATGAGCAGTTCTTC. Its protein product is CASSLERIMVYEQFF.